Here is one T cell receptor beta chain with its context. From germline, CDR1 is SEHNR and CDR2 FQNEAQ (reference sequence). The CDR3 loop spans 16 amino acids. After removal of 5 bases from V and 4 bases from J, the junction contained 8 bases not matched to a gene. The data were obtained in a study of blood T cell repertoires in COVID-19. Study information: Acute and convalescent COVID-19 specimens originated in the United States, Italy and Spain. T cells, B-cell-depleted T cells, or PBMCs provided the cDNA or gDNA that served as material.

Per the authors' pipeline: From reference gene primer amplification, estimates of nucleated cell counts were derived. The assay was immunoSEQ multiplex PCR, and TCRdb's table has in-frame clones only and misses some. V and J calls and clone size are copied from that table; D and trimming were computed from the DNA. The sample lists 300,000 or so clones, 90% occurring once. The gene calls are TRBV7-9 and TRBJ1-6, with 7 bases aligning to TRBD1. Sequencing was done on a sample of peripheral blood. The receptor comes from a woman under 40 with COVID-19, enrolled during active disease. The CDR3: CASSPSRTGYNSPLHF. The CDR3 DNA reads as TGTGCCAGCAGCCCCTCCCGGACAGGATATAATTCACCCCTCCACTTT.